The 18 T cell receptor beta chains in this list originate from one sample, sequenced in a study of blood T cell repertoires in COVID-19. Sequenced by immunoSEQ multiplex PCR; TCRdb stores in-frame clones only, minus some. The sample carries about 270,000 clones, 89% recorded once. Sequencing used PBMCs or T cells enriched from blood (not recorded which). All receptors come from a woman aged 60-75 years who had recovered from COVID-19.

The gene calls are TRBV6-9 and TRBJ2-7; 8 bases agree with TRBD1. The CDR3 has 13 amino acids. V lost 4 bases to trimming and J lost 7 bases; unmatched junction nucleotides: 6. Germline CDR1 reads MNHGY; CDR2 reads SVAAGI. CDR3 sequence: CASSLDRAWEQYF. CDR3 bases: TGTGCCAGCAGTTTGGACAGGGCATGGGAGCAGTACTTC.

The V call is TRBV5-1, the J call TRBJ1-4; D gene uncertain. Trimming took off 5 bases at V and 5 bases at J, with 16 bases between the two ends. The germline V gene has CDR1 SGHRS and CDR2 YFSETQ. This CDR3 is 15 amino acids long. The CDR3 DNA sequence: TGCGCCAGCAGGCCCGCCCCGGGAGGAAATGAAAAACTGTTTTTT. Amino acid sequence: CASRPAPGGNEKLFF. The variable domain in full, with the rest retrieved from reference TRBV5-1 and TRBJ1-4, is KAGVTQTPRYLIKTRGQQVTLSCSPISGHRSVSWYQQTPGQGLQFLFEYFSETQRNKGNFPGRFSGRQFSNSRSEMNVSTLELGDSALYLCASRPAPGGNEKLFFGSGTQLSVL.

The chain is built from TRBV10-3 and TRBJ1-3; D call uncertain. CDR1 is ENHRY and CDR2 is SYGVKD in the germline V gene. V lost 3 bases to trimming and J lost 2 bases, with 11 bases between them. The CDR3 runs to 15 residues. CDR3 in DNA: TGTGCCATCAGTGAAAACGGGAAACCTGGAAACACCATATATTTT. It yields the protein CAISENGKPGNTIYF.

This sequence joins TRBV7-8 and TRBJ1-1, with TRBD1 as a possible D gene (5 bases). Germline CDR1 SGHVS, CDR2 FQNEAQ. The CDR3 covers 13 residues. With 5 bases removed from V and 1 base from J, the gap between germline ends came to 8 bases. The CDR3 spells CASSADKNTEAFF. Here the CDR3 DNA reads TGTGCCAGCAGCGCGGACAAGAACACTGAAGCTTTCTTT.

This chain links TRBV11-2 with TRBJ2-7, with a weak D call TRBD2 (5 bases). CDR1 and CDR2 from the germline V gene are SGHAT and FQNNGV. Deletions cut 1 base from V and 6 bases from J, with 10 bases between. The CDR3 length is 13 residues. The CDR3 protein is CASSLVRGGEQYF. The CDR3 DNA follows: TGTGCCAGCAGCTTAGTCCGGGGTGGCGAGCAGTACTTC.

V is TRBV30 and J is TRBJ2-7; 8 nucleotides align to TRBD2. The CDR3 is 14 residues long. V lost 4 bases to trimming and J lost 2 bases; unmatched junction nucleotides: 7. From germline, CDR1 is GTSNPN and CDR2 SVGIG (reference sequence). In nucleotides, the CDR3 is TGTGCCTGGACTCTTACTAGCGGAACCTACGAGCAGTACTTC. This gives the protein CAWTLTSGTYEQYF.

The chain joins TRBV9 to TRBJ1-3, with no clear D. The germline V and J ends were trimmed by 4 bases and 2 bases, with 13 bases remaining between them. Germline CDR1 is SGDLS and CDR2 is YYNGEE. The CDR3 contains 15 residues. The CDR3 DNA sequence: TGTGCCAGCAGCACGACTGTGGAACCTGGAAACACCATATATTTT. Protein product: CASSTTVEPGNTIYF.

The chain combines TRBV5-1 with TRBJ1-2, with 11 bases lining up with TRBD1. Per germline, CDR1 SGHRS and CDR2 YFSETQ. The V gene end was trimmed by 4 bases and the J gene end by 8 bases; junction bases not matched to a gene: 7. The CDR3 extends over 14 amino acids. CDR3 protein: CASSAGQGVEGYTF. The CDR3 region has the DNA TGCGCCAGCAGCGCGGGACAGGGGGTTGAAGGCTACACCTTC.

The J gene is TRBJ1-3, the V gene TRBV2; D not resolved. Trimming took 6 bases from V and 0 from J, leaving 15 bases between them. Germline V gives CDR1 SNHLY, CDR2 FYNNEI. This CDR3 is 16 amino acids long. The CDR3: CASSPTSAPSGNTIYF. The CDR3 coding sequence is TGTGCCAGCAGCCCCACTTCCGCCCCCTCTGGAAACACCATATATTTT.

The rearrangement links TRBV25-1 to TRBJ2-5, with TRBD2 matching 11 bases. The CDR3 sequence is 14 residues long. After removal of 6 bases from V and 5 bases from J, the junction contained 5 bases not matched to a gene. Germline V gene lookup returns CDR1 MGHDK and CDR2 SYGVNS. CDR3 amino acids: CASSHRLAGETQYF. The CDR3 nucleotides are TGTGCCAGCAGCCACCGACTAGCGGGGGAGACCCAGTACTTC.

V usage is TRBV28 and J usage is TRBJ2-4; D is uncertain. The CDR3 runs 14 residues. Germline V gene lookup returns CDR1 MDHEN and CDR2 SYDVKM. With 6 bases removed from V and 6 bases from J, the gap between germline ends came to 15 bases. The CDR3 nucleotides are TGTGCCAGCAGCCCCGGTCGGTTTTTAAACATTCAGTACTTC. It specifies CASSPGRFLNIQYF.

V and J are TRBV19 and TRBJ2-1, with 8 bases identical to TRBD1. Germline trimming cut 8 bases from V and 4 bases from J; bases unmatched to any gene: 4. Germline assignment: CDR1 LNHDA and CDR2 SQIVND (reference sequence). This CDR3 spans 13 amino acids. The CDR3 DNA is TGTGCCAGTCGAGACAGGGGTTACAATGAGCAGTTCTTC. This translates into CASRDRGYNEQFF.

The chain has TRBV6-5 and TRBJ2-7, with TRBD2 matching 7 bases. There are 14 residues in the CDR3. Losses at the gene ends were 7 bases for V and 7 bases for J; bases not matched to a gene: 13. Germline CDR1 and CDR2: MNHEY and SVGAGI. The CDR3, as DNA: TGTGCCAGCACCCGCGGGAGCAACTCTTTGGAGCAGTACTTC. This translates into CASTRGSNSLEQYF.

The chain carries TRBV7-8 and TRBJ2-7; D might be TRBD2 (6 bases). V was cut by 3 bases and J by 7 bases, with 19 bases left in between. CDR1 is SGHVS and CDR2 is FQNEAQ in the germline V gene. The CDR3 loop spans 15 amino acids. CDR3 region: CASSFWTTTSGEQYF. CDR3 bases: TGTGCCAGCAGCTTCTGGACGACCACAAGCGGGGAGCAGTACTTC.

The chain has TRBV4-1 and TRBJ1-2; 7 bases fit TRBD1. Unmatched junction bases numbered 6, after V lost 4 bases and J lost 4 bases. This CDR3 spans 14 amino acids. Germline V CDR1 and CDR2: MGHRA, YSYEKL. CDR3 loop: CASSPSGGSYGYTF. In DNA, the CDR3 is TGCGCCAGCAGCCCTTCAGGGGGGTCCTATGGCTACACCTTC.

The chain is built from TRBV5-1 and TRBJ1-1, with TRBD1 matching 8 bases. Trimming took 3 bases from V and 5 from J; bases not matched to a gene: 6. CDR1 and CDR2 (germline): SGHRS, YFSETQ. CDR3 length: 14 residues. CDR3 nucleotides: TGCGCCAGCAGCTCGCAGGGGGCTCATACTGAAGCTTTCTTT. Translating it yields CASSSQGAHTEAFF.

The chain's CDR3 is CASSPGRGRGGYTF. The DNA for the CDR3 is TGTGCCAGCTCACCCGGCAGGGGGCGAGGTGGCTACACCTTC. This chain joins TRBV18 and TRBJ1-2; 8 nucleotides agree with TRBD1. After removal of 3 bases from V and 7 bases from J, the junction contained 7 bases not matched to a gene. Germline assignment: CDR1 KGHSH and CDR2 LQKENI. The length of the CDR3 is 14 residues.

V usage is TRBV28 and J usage is TRBJ1-2; possibly TRBD1 for D (5 bases). Germline CDR1 reads MDHEN; CDR2 reads SYDVKM. The CDR3 loop spans 12 amino acids. Trimming took 7 bases from V and 2 from J, leaving 8 bases between them. The DNA for the CDR3 is TGTGCCAGCATGTCAGGGAACTATGGCTACACCTTC. Translated: CASMSGNYGYTF.